This passage covers 18 T cell receptor beta chains from one sample sequenced in a study of early T cells in non-severe SARS-CoV-2 infection. TCRdb recomputed calls from the 5' RACE reads with MiXCR, one row per CDR3 protein. The sample has fewer than 35,000 distinct CDR3 sequences, roughly 4.5% seen once; the top ten hold roughly an eighth. Sequenced input: whole blood. The receptors stem from an adult who was a healthcare worker with PCR-confirmed SARS-CoV-2 infection or an uninfected control (not recorded which).

This clonotype occurred many times. The chain couples TRBV4-1 to TRBJ2-5; D may be TRBD2 (6 bases). CDR3 size: 16 residues. V was clipped by 1 base and J by 0 bases, with 12 bases between them. Germline CDR1 and CDR2: MGHRA and YSYEKL. The CDR3 coding sequence is TGCGCCAGCAGCCAAGTCCCCCAGCGGGACCAAGAGACCCAGTACTTC. It encodes CASSQVPQRDQETQYF.

This clonotype appeared many times. V gene TRBV24-1 combines with J gene TRBJ2-2; 8 bases match TRBD1. The V gene's germline CDR1 is KGHDR and CDR2 SFDVKD. The CDR3 totals 16 residues. The J segment lost 0 bases and the V segment lost 5 bases, leaving 4 bases of the junction unmatched. CDR3 loop: CATSVGTGTNTGELFF. For the CDR3, the DNA is TGTGCCACCAGTGTTGGGACAGGCACGAACACCGGGGAGCTGTTTTTT.

This clonotype appeared many times. V usage is TRBV25-1 and J usage is TRBJ2-1; a weak D match, TRBD2 (6 bases). The germline gives CDR1 MGHDK, CDR2 SYGVNS. The V end was cut by 6 bases, the J end by 10 bases, with 10 bases between. This CDR3 has 11 amino acids. The CDR3 coding sequence is TGTGCCAGCAGGGCACTAGCAGAGCAGTTCTTC. Translation gives CASRALAEQFF.

This clonotype was recorded many times. CDR3 region: CASSSPGQGAVGYTF. CDR3 in DNA: TGTGCCAGCAGTTCTCCGGGACAGGGGGCAGTTGGCTACACCTTC. The chain joins TRBV7-9 to TRBJ1-2; 12 positions match TRBD1. The ends lost 6 bases at V and 7 bases at J; junction bases unmatched: 9. The germline V gene encodes CDR1 SEHNR and CDR2 FQNEAQ (reference sequence). This CDR3 has 15 amino acids.

The CDR3 region has the DNA TGTGCCAGCAGTTGGAGCGGGAGTGAGACCCAGTACTTC. It specifies CASSWSGSETQYF. The chain joins TRBV12-3 or TRBV12-4 to TRBJ2-5; 8 positions match TRBD2. The CDR3 is made up of 13 amino acids. Trimming removed 4 bases from V and 5 bases from J; junction bases left unmatched: 3.

This clonotype was observed many times. The gene calls are TRBV6-5 and TRBJ1-2; tentative D call: TRBD1 (6 bases). The CDR3 has 14 amino acids. The ends were cut back, 0 bases at V and 8 bases at J, with 13 bases in the middle. Germline CDR1 MNHEY, CDR2 SVGAGI. DNA of the CDR3: TGTGCCAGCAGTTACTCGAAACAGGGTGGAGGCTACACCTTC. Protein product: CASSYSKQGGGYTF.

Ten or more counts support this clonotype. The chain couples TRBV18 to TRBJ2-1, with D maybe TRBD1 (6 bases). Germline lookup yields CDR1 KGHSH and CDR2 LQKENI. V lost 6 bases to trimming and J lost 3 bases, with 18 bases between them. The CDR3 sequence is 16 residues long. The CDR3 coding sequence is TGTGCCAGCTCGGGCCCCAGGAACAGGGACTACAATGAGCAGTTCTTC. It codes for CASSGPRNRDYNEQFF.

This clonotype was counted ten times or more. J is TRBJ2-7 and V is TRBV29-1; 12 bases map to TRBD2. Germline CDR1 reads SQVTM; CDR2 reads ANQGSEA. The V segment lost 6 bases and the J segment 5 bases; nucleotides outside the gene matches: 14. This CDR3 spans 16 amino acids. CDR3 in amino acids: CSVVLAGGRILNEQYF. The CDR3, as DNA: TGCAGCGTCGTCCTAGCGGGAGGGCGGATTCTTAACGAGCAGTACTTC.

This clonotype was seen at least ten times. This rearrangement joins TRBV20-1 to TRBJ2-1, with D perhaps matching TRBD1 (5 bases). The CDR3 contains 16 residues. V shed 0 bases and J shed 0 bases, with 12 bases lying between them. The germline V gene has CDR1 DFQATT and CDR2 SNEGSKA (reference sequence). In DNA form, the CDR3 reads TGCAGTGCTAGAGATAGGTCTAGGGGCTCCTACAATGAGCAGTTCTTC. Its protein is CSARDRSRGSYNEQFF.

This clonotype was seen at least ten times. In DNA, the CDR3 is TGCGCCAGCAGCTTGGCCGGTTCCCAGTACGAGCAGTACTTC. Protein product: CASSLAGSQYEQYF. This rearrangement joins TRBV5-1 to TRBJ2-7; D gene ambiguous. CDR1 is SGHRS, CDR2 YFSETQ, per germline. CDR3 length: 14 residues. V was cut by 0 bases and J by 4 bases, with 11 bases left in between.

This clonotype was counted only a few times. The chain recombines TRBV12-3 or TRBV12-4 with TRBJ2-3; tentative D call: TRBD1 (6 bases). The V and J ends lost 6 bases and 2 bases respectively, with 15 bases between them. This CDR3 has 15 residues. This CDR3 reads CASSLFGGPTDTQYF. The CDR3 DNA reads as TGTGCCAGCAGCCTCTTTGGGGGCCCCACAGATACGCAGTATTTT.

This clonotype came up many times. The genes are TRBV6-2 or TRBV6-3 and TRBJ2-3; tentative D call: TRBD1 (5 bases). V lost 8 bases and J 1 base, leaving 13 bases between the germline ends. The CDR3 extends over 14 amino acids. From germline, CDR1 is MNHEY and CDR2 SVGEGT. CDR3 nucleotide sequence: TGTGCCAGCCACCGCCTCAGGGGCACAGATACGCAGTATTTT. Its protein product is CASHRLRGTDTQYF.

This clonotype is categorized as medium-sized (0.01 to 0.1%). The chain employs TRBV4-2 and TRBJ1-6, with no clear D. The CDR3 consists of 15 residues. Between the trimmed V and J ends, which lost 2 bases and 9 bases, there was a span of 14 bases. Germline lookup yields CDR1 LGHNA and CDR2 YNFKEQ. This CDR3 reads CASSQTLHPLSPLHF. The DNA for the CDR3 is TGTGCCAGCAGCCAAACCCTCCACCCGCTTTCACCCCTCCACTTT.

This clonotype was seen many times. This chain uses TRBV10-2 with TRBJ1-3, with D unresolved. Trimming pared 4 bases from V and 0 bases from J, leaving 10 bases between. The CDR3 sequence is 15 residues long. Per germline, CDR1 WSHSY and CDR2 SAAADI. CDR3 nucleotides: TGCGCCAGCAGTGGGGAGACTTTCTCTGGAAACACCATATATTTT. Its protein is CASSGETFSGNTIYF.

This clonotype was observed at least ten times. This rearrangement joins TRBV20-1 to TRBJ2-1, with TRBD2 matching 7 bases. The J segment lost 6 bases and the V segment lost 6 bases, leaving 5 bases of the junction unmatched. The germline V gene encodes CDR1 DFQATT and CDR2 SNEGSKA (reference sequence). There are 12 residues in the CDR3. CDR3 DNA: TGCAGTGCCCGAACTAGCGTCAATGAGCAGTTCTTC. Translated, it gives CSARTSVNEQFF.

This clonotype was counted many times. The chain links TRBV6-6 to TRBJ2-4; D gene ambiguous. V was trimmed by 1 base and J by 3 bases, leaving 13 bases between them. Per germline, CDR1 MNHNY and CDR2 SVGAGI (reference sequence). CDR3 length: 16 residues. The CDR3 coding sequence is TGTGCCAGCAGTTACTATAGTGGGGTTGGCAAAAACATTCAGTACTTC. Amino acids: CASSYYSGVGKNIQYF.

In its sample, this clonotype was seen many times. Because the CDR3's place on the DNA is in doubt, the DNA is left out and the CDR3 is given as listed by TCRdb. The CDR3 is CSVFDLMKNCFF. The chain recombines TRBV20-1 with TRBJ1-4. Including both end residues, the CDR3 is 12 amino acids long. Germline V CDR1 and CDR2: DFQATT, SNEGSKA (reference sequence).

This clonotype was detected many times. V is TRBV2 and J is TRBJ2-4; D not certain. The ends were cut back, 7 bases at V and 1 base at J, with 11 bases in the middle. There are 14 residues in the CDR3. The germline V gene encodes CDR1 SNHLY and CDR2 FYNNEI. In nucleotides, the CDR3 is TGTGCCAGCAAAGACGCCTCGGCCAAAAACATTCAGTACTTC. Translation: CASKDASAKNIQYF. Supplemented by reference TRBV2 and TRBJ2-4, the full variable domain reads EPEVTQTPSHQVTQMGQEVILRCVPISNHLYFYWYRQILGQKVEFLVSFYNNEISEKSEIFDDQFSVERPDGSNFTLKIRSTKLEDSAMYFCASKDASAKNIQYFGAGTRLSVL.